Sequencing of this T cell receptor (beta chain) was carried out in a study of beta chain features in type 1 diabetes. Every isolated RNA sample was fully reverse transcribed, so sequencing captured expressed TCRB transcripts. Measured with immunoSEQ multiplex PCR; TCRdb has only the in-frame clones, and not every one. The sample shows about 150,000 clones, roughly 8% of them seen only once. This clone was found a few times. Its target is unknown. General study results and limits: Any HLA type influence on TCRB rearrangement was left unresolved here.

The CDR3 runs 16 residues. Germline V CDR1 and CDR2: MNHEY, SMNVEV (reference sequence). The V end was cut by 0 bases, the J end by 2 bases, with 14 bases between. In total, each donor contributed a single heparinised blood draw that averaged about 110 mL. Purity above 95% was achieved in all sorted populations. Sequenced sample: central memory CD4+ T cells from blood. The V gene is TRBV27, the J gene TRBJ2-7; D is uncertain. This clonotype was sampled from a man aged 18 to 30 in good health. CDR3 bases: TGTGCCAGCAGTTTATCGTTGGCAGCGAAGCCCTACGAGCAGTACTTC. Its protein is CASSLSLAAKPYEQYF.